This T cell receptor (beta chain) was identified in a study of cytomegalovirus exposure and HLA in healthy donors. Turning to the study itself: As an earlier analysis found, 150 million to 200 million T cells yielded about 120 million unique TCR beta sequences. Study-wide points: Based on reports, TCR beta sequences accurately predicted HLA-A and HLA-B alleles for most subjects.

Each donor was healthy, and each was a bone marrow donor. At collection, donors were nominally healthy, but unrecorded immune exposures were probable. In this sample, this clone turned up once. The antigen is undetermined. The junction had 9 bases not matched to a gene; V was cut back by 0 bases and J by 8 bases. The germline V gene encodes CDR1 SGDLS and CDR2 YYNGEE. The CDR3 loop spans 16 amino acids. PCR was performed using 60 Vbeta and 13 Jbeta primers. Sequenced by immunoSEQ multiplex PCR; TCRdb stores in-frame clones only, minus some. Counted here are 250,000 to 350,000 clones, 75% to 90% occurring once; the ten biggest clones make up about 4%.

Sequencing was done on a sample of PBMCs. The sequence derives from a man aged 40-49 years in good health and CMV-seropositive. The chain combines TRBV9 with TRBJ2-1, with 9 positions matching TRBD1. Here the CDR3 reads CASSVAGTGGIDEQFF. The CDR3, as DNA: TGTGCCAGCAGCGTAGCTGGAACAGGGGGCATTGATGAGCAGTTCTTC.